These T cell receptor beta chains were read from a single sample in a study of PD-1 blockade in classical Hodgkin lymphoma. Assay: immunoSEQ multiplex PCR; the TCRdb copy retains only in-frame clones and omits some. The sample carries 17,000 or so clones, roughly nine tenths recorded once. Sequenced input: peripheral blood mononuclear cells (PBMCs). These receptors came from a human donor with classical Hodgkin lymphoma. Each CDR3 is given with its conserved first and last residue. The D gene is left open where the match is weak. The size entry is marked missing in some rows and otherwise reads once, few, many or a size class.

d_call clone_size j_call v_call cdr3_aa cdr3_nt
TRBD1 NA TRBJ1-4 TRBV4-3 CASSQGQGATNEKLFF TGCGCCAGCAGCCAAGGCCAGGGGGCAACTAATGAAAAACTGTTTTTT
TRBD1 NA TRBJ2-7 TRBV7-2 CASSTDRGNEQYF TGTGCCAGCAGCACGGACAGGGGGAACGAGCAGTACTTC
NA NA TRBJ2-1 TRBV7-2 CASSLVIESGEQFF TGTGCCAGCAGCTTAGTTATTGAGTCGGGTGAGCAGTTCTTC
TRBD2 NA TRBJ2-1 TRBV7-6 CASSLRIAGGPNEQFF TGTGCCAGCAGCTTAAGAATAGCGGGAGGGCCCAATGAGCAGTTCTTC
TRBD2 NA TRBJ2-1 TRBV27 CASSTGTRGVMGQFF TGTGCCAGCAGTACCGGGACTAGGGGGGTGATGGGGCAGTTCTTC
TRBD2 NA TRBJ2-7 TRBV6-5 CASSYLSGRARGEQYF TGTGCCAGCAGTTATCTTAGCGGGAGGGCCAGAGGCGAGCAGTACTTC
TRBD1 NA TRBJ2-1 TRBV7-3 CASSLGQGNNEQFF TGTGCCAGCAGCTTGGGACAGGGCAACAATGAGCAGTTCTTC
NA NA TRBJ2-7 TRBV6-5 CASATESYEQYF TGTGCCAGTGCTACAGAGTCCTACGAGCAGTACTTC
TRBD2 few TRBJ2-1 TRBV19 CASSRTLGTSGTLYNEQFF TGTGCCAGTAGCCGAACCCTTGGGACTAGCGGGACCCTTTACAATGAGCAGTTCTTC
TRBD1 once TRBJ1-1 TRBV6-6 CAGSPLDRVNTEAFF TGTGCCGGATCCCCGCTCGACAGGGTGAACACTGAAGCTTTCTTT
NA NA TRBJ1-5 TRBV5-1 CASSSGTANQPQHF TGCGCCAGCAGCAGCGGGACTGCGAATCAGCCCCAGCATTTT
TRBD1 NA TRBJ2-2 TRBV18 CASSPDRAGELFF TGTGCCAGCTCACCAGACAGGGCTGGGGAGCTGTTTTTT